These 26 T cell receptor beta chains came from one sample sequenced in a study of T cells of healthy individuals. TCRdb redid the calling of the 5' RACE reads with MiXCR, one entry per CDR3 protein. Counted here are 95,000 to 100,000 distinct CDR3 sequences, approximately 16% occurring once; the ten biggest clones make up roughly 6.1%. The receptors were gathered from a human donor in good health.

Comment on this clonotype: A much more abundant neighbour one base away suggests this may be a read error. V is TRBV28 and J is TRBJ2-7, with 10 bases aligning to TRBD1. V lost 6 bases to trimming and J lost 9 bases; unmatched junction nucleotides: 14. Germline V gene lookup returns CDR1 MDHEN and CDR2 SYDVKM. The CDR3 contains 15 residues. The CDR3: CASRRWDRGLVGQYF. The DNA of the CDR3 is TGTGCCAGCAGAAGGTGGGACAGGGGACTGGTCGGGCAGTACTTC. Combining the CDR3 with reference TRBV28 and TRBJ2-7 gives the whole variable domain DVKVTQSSRYLVKRTGEKVFLECVQDMDHENMFWYRQDPGLGLRLIYFSYDVKMKEKGDIPEGYSVSREKKERFSLILESASTNQTSMYLCASRRWDRGLVGQYFGPGTRLTVT.

This clonotype was counted a few times. The V gene is TRBV20-1, the J gene TRBJ2-7; D is perhaps TRBD1 or TRBD2 (5 bases each). The CDR3 is made up of 15 amino acids. The germline V gene has CDR1 DFQATT and CDR2 SNEGSKA (reference sequence). V was shortened by 3 bases and J by 6 bases, with 21 bases between the two germline ends. The CDR3 reads CSASREFGGRGEQYF. In DNA, the CDR3 is TGCAGTGCTAGCCGAGAGTTTGGGGGAAGGGGCGAGCAGTACTTC.

The table lists this clonotype with a few counts. The chain combines TRBV20-1 with TRBJ1-2; D is uncertain. This CDR3 contains 14 residues. The V gene's germline CDR1 is DFQATT and CDR2 SNEGSKA (reference sequence). Trimming removed 1 base at V and 4 bases at J, with 13 bases between. The CDR3 nucleotides are TGCAGTGCTAGAGCGCCAGAAATCCTCTATGGCTACACCTTC. This gives the protein CSARAPEILYGYTF.

The chain combines TRBV10-3 with TRBJ2-7, with D perhaps matching TRBD1 (8 bases). Germline V gene data show CDR1 as ENHRY and CDR2 as SYGVKD. Trimming left V 0 bases short and J 4 bases short, with 13 bases between. CDR3 size: 15 residues. The CDR3 protein is CAISESAQGGYEQYF. As DNA, the CDR3 is TGTGCCATCAGTGAGTCCGCACAGGGGGGGTACGAGCAGTACTTC.

This clonotype has ten or more counts. This rearrangement joins TRBV28 to TRBJ1-6; TRBD1 aligns across 9 bases. CDR1 MDHEN and CDR2 SYDVKM come from the germline V gene. The CDR3 is 18 amino acids. The J segment lost 0 bases and the V segment lost 6 bases, leaving 9 bases of the junction unmatched. The chain's CDR3 is CASRPSGTGSSYNSPLHF. The CDR3 bases are TGTGCCAGCAGACCATCCGGGACAGGGAGCTCCTATAATTCACCCCTCCACTTT.

There are a few counts of this clonotype. This sequence joins TRBV11-1 and TRBJ2-5, with 11 bases that match TRBD2. CDR1 SGHAT and CDR2 FQDESV come from the germline V gene (reference sequence). The CDR3 runs to 14 residues. The junction had 4 bases not matched to a gene; V was cut back by 6 bases and J by 4 bases. The CDR3: CASSSTSGIETQYF. CDR3 nucleotides: TGTGCCAGCAGTTCGACTAGCGGGATAGAGACCCAGTACTTC.

This clonotype was seen at least ten times. The chain has TRBV18 and TRBJ2-3; 7 nucleotides line up with TRBD1. Looked up from germline, CDR1 is KGHSH and CDR2 is LQKENI. The CDR3 has 15 residues. Losses at the gene ends were 2 bases for V and 7 bases for J; bases not matched to a gene: 9. Written as DNA, the CDR3 is TGTGCCAGCTCACCATCTGTGAAGGGGGCAAATACGCAGTATTTT. It encodes CASSPSVKGANTQYF.

This clonotype was observed many times. The chain's CDR3 is CSARDHLLARGRTDTQYF. The CDR3 DNA reads as TGCAGTGCTAGAGATCATTTACTGGCGCGGGGGCGCACAGATACGCAGTATTTT. This chain connects TRBV20-1 to TRBJ2-3; possible D gene TRBD2, 7 bases. CDR1 and CDR2 from the germline V gene are DFQATT and SNEGSKA (reference sequence). V lost 0 bases and J 1 base, leaving 20 bases between the germline ends. This CDR3 has 18 amino acids.

The rearrangement links TRBV29-1 to TRBJ2-2; 7 nucleotides line up with TRBD1. Germline V gene lookup returns CDR1 SQVTM and CDR2 ANQGSEA. The junction had 3 bases not matched to a gene; V was cut back by 7 bases and J by 1 base. This CDR3 comprises 13 residues. The CDR3 DNA reads as TGCAGCGCCCGACAGGGGAACACCGGGGAGCTGTTTTTT. Its protein is CSARQGNTGELFF.

V is TRBV7-8 and J is TRBJ2-2; 8 nucleotides align to TRBD1. Trimming at V came to 5 bases and at J to 7 bases, leaving 6 bases not matched to a gene. This CDR3 is 14 amino acids long. In germline, CDR1 is SGHVS, CDR2 FQNEAQ. CDR3 amino acids: CASSPTGAIGELFF. CDR3 DNA: TGTGCCAGCAGCCCGACAGGGGCGATCGGGGAGCTGTTTTTT.

Details on this clonotype: No conserved phenylalanine or tryptophan is present at the end of the CDR3, so a read error is the likely explanation. The DNA is left out, because the CDR3 cannot be placed on it with certainty; the CDR3 is given as TCRdb lists it. The rearrangement links TRBV10-3 to TRBJ2-6; TRBD2 is the table's D call, not checked against the DNA. The CDR3 extends over 18 residues, inclusive of both ends. CDR1 and CDR2 (germline): ENHRY, SYGVKD. CDR3: CEIKNGREGATGANVMNL.

This clonotype was observed a handful of times. CDR3 sequence (DNA): TGTGCCAGCAGTTATCAGGGGTACTCTGAAGCTTTCTTT. This encodes CASSYQGYSEAFF. The J gene is TRBJ1-1, the V gene TRBV6-2 or TRBV6-3, with TRBD1 as a possible D gene (6 bases). V lost 3 bases and J 6 bases, leaving 11 bases between the germline ends. Germline V lookup: CDR1 MNHEY, CDR2 SVGEGT. There are 13 residues in the CDR3.

There are many counts of this clonotype. This sequence joins TRBV5-6 and TRBJ1-5; 7 bases match TRBD1. The CDR3 spans 14 residues. V shed 0 bases, J shed 6 bases, and the junction held 3 bases outside the gene matches. Germline V lookup: CDR1 SGHDT, CDR2 YYEEEE. The CDR3 loop reads CASSLGQGGQPQHF. In nucleotides, the CDR3 is TGTGCCAGCAGCTTGGGACAGGGAGGTCAGCCCCAGCATTTT.

There are many counts of this clonotype. V is TRBV12-3 or TRBV12-4 and J is TRBJ2-7; possibly TRBD1 for D (5 bases). Trimming stripped 3 bases from V and 4 bases from J, with 22 bases between. The CDR3 runs to 17 residues. The CDR3 DNA is TGTGCCAGCAGTTTCTTCTTGACAGCATCTTTCGAGTACGAGCAGTACTTC. Translation: CASSFFLTASFEYEQYF.

In its sample, this clonotype was seen a few times. This chain connects TRBV28 to TRBJ1-2, with 10 bases that match TRBD1. Germline V gene lookup returns CDR1 MDHEN and CDR2 SYDVKM. The trim removed 4 bases at V and 5 bases at J, leaving 10 bases unmatched. CDR3 length equals 16 residues. The CDR3 bases are TGTGCCAGCAGTTCGGCGGACAGGGGGAGCGAGTATGGCTACACCTTC. Its protein is CASSSADRGSEYGYTF.

Only a few counts were recorded for this clonotype. The rearrangement uses TRBV12-3 or TRBV12-4 and TRBJ2-2, with D perhaps matching TRBD2 (5 bases). The CDR3 is 15 amino acids. V lost 0 bases to trimming and J lost 2 bases, with 7 bases between them. The CDR3 DNA sequence: TGTGCCAGCAGTTTAGCTAGCGTTAACACCGGGGAGCTGTTTTTT. It is translated as CASSLASVNTGELFF.

The chain combines TRBV28 with TRBJ1-2, with D maybe TRBD1 (6 bases). Germline assignment: CDR1 MDHEN and CDR2 SYDVKM. The CDR3 sequence is 12 residues long. Trimming took 7 bases from V and 8 from J, leaving 14 bases between them. CDR3 sequence (DNA): TGTGCCAGCATCGTATGGGGGGGCGGCTACACCTTC. This codes for CASIVWGGGYTF.

This clonotype showed up just a few times. The V gene is TRBV2, the J gene TRBJ2-5, with D possibly being TRBD2 (5 bases). The CDR3 loop spans 15 amino acids. Deletions cut 2 bases from V and 4 bases from J, with 14 bases between. CDR1 and CDR2 (germline): SNHLY, FYNNEI. The CDR3 spells CASSEFPTGRETQYF. The CDR3, as DNA: TGTGCCAGCAGTGAATTTCCAACGGGGAGAGAGACCCAGTACTTC.

The sample holds many counts of this clonotype. This rearrangement joins TRBV9 to TRBJ2-5, with D possibly TRBD2 on 6 matching bases. Trimming pared 0 bases from V and 10 bases from J, leaving 13 bases between. This CDR3 is 13 amino acids long. The V gene's germline CDR1 is SGDLS and CDR2 YYNGEE. This chain's CDR3 is CASSVGSHGGQYF. In DNA form, the CDR3 reads TGTGCCAGCAGCGTAGGAAGCCACGGGGGCCAGTACTTC.

This clonotype occurred many times. This chain connects TRBV2 to TRBJ1-4, with 9 bases matching TRBD1. J lost 8 bases, V lost 6 bases, and 13 bases had no gene match. CDR1 and CDR2 (germline): SNHLY, FYNNEI. The CDR3 length is 16 residues. In nucleotides, the CDR3 is TGTGCCAGCAGCGCCGGGACAGGGCCCCTTGGGGAAAAACTGTTTTTT. It translates to CASSAGTGPLGEKLFF.

The chain joins TRBV11-2 to TRBJ2-4, with unresolved D. V lost 4 bases, J lost 0 bases, and 7 bases lay in between. The CDR3 runs to 14 residues. In germline, CDR1 is SGHAT, CDR2 FQNNGV. This chain's CDR3 is CASSWVLAKNIQYF. CDR3 coding DNA: TGTGCCAGCAGCTGGGTACTAGCCAAAAACATTCAGTACTTC.

The sample holds a few counts of this clonotype. The chain is built from TRBV12-3 or TRBV12-4 and TRBJ2-1; 9 bases map to TRBD1. J was trimmed by 7 bases and V by 2 bases; bases with no gene match: 9. This CDR3 contains 16 residues. The CDR3 DNA is TGTGCCAGCAGTTTACCTGCGGGGACAGGGCGTAATGAGCAGTTCTTC. Translation: CASSLPAGTGRNEQFF.

This clonotype was seen a few times. The chain joins TRBV6-2 or TRBV6-3 to TRBJ2-1; 13 bases align to TRBD2. V was clipped by 2 bases and J by 2 bases; unmatched bases: 6. Germline V gene sequence: CDR1 MNHEY, CDR2 SVGEGT. This CDR3 is 18 amino acids long. The DNA of the CDR3 is TGTGCCAGCAGTTACGGGGGGACTAGCGGGAAAACCTACAATGAGCAGTTCTTC. It yields the protein CASSYGGTSGKTYNEQFF.

This clonotype was recorded many times. The CDR3 is CASKDRTQYF. CDR3 coding DNA: TGTGCCAGCAAGGACCGTACGCAGTATTTT. This sequence joins TRBV28 and TRBJ2-3; D is ambiguous. The V and J ends lost 7 bases and 8 bases respectively, with 7 bases between them. From germline, CDR1 is MDHEN and CDR2 SYDVKM. This CDR3 is 10 amino acids long.

The chain is built from TRBV3-1 and TRBJ2-1; 11 positions match TRBD1. Germline V gene data show CDR1 as LGHDT and CDR2 as YNNKEL (reference sequence). CDR3 length: 14 amino acids. The ends lost 4 bases at V and 7 bases at J; junction bases unmatched: 3. The CDR3 DNA reads TGTGCCAGCAGCCCGGGACAGGGGGTGAATGAGCAGTTCTTC. Encoded protein: CASSPGQGVNEQFF.

V gene TRBV9 combines with J gene TRBJ2-1; D assignment may be TRBD1 or TRBD2 (5 bases each). Trimming cost V 0 bases and J 9 bases, with 16 bases left between them. The CDR3 is 15 residues long. CDR1 and CDR2 (germline): SGDLS, YYNGEE. CDR3 protein: CASSVGVGPKVEQFF. Written as DNA, the CDR3 is TGTGCCAGCAGCGTAGGAGTGGGACCTAAAGTTGAGCAGTTCTTC.